This TCR beta chain was found in a study of Graves' ophthalmopathy and Graves' hyperthyroidism. CDR3 size: 15 residues. Trimming took off 5 bases at V and 1 base at J, with 14 bases between the two ends. This clonotype was observed at least ten times. Its target is not known. RNA transcripts were the source from which TCR beta CDR3 regions were amplified. HTBI-primed RT-PCR formed the first round, and a multiplex PCR formed the second. Via MiXCR, TCRdb re-called the multiplex PCR reads, giving one row per CDR3 protein. Of almost 400,000 distinct CDR3 sequences listed, 15% to 20% were seen once; the top ten hold around 1.4%. General study results and limits: Ophthalmopathy was separated from stable hyperthyroidism by a 13-signature model with 87.88% sensitivity and 75% to 83% specificity.

This TCR derives from a woman under 30 with Graves' ophthalmopathy. The rearrangement links TRBV12-3 or TRBV12-4 to TRBJ1-1; D perhaps matches TRBD1 (6 bases). What was sequenced was peripheral blood. The CDR3 sequence: CASSPLGGENTEAFF. Written as DNA, the CDR3 is TGTGCCAGCAGTCCCCTAGGGGGTGAGAACACTGAAGCTTTCTTT.